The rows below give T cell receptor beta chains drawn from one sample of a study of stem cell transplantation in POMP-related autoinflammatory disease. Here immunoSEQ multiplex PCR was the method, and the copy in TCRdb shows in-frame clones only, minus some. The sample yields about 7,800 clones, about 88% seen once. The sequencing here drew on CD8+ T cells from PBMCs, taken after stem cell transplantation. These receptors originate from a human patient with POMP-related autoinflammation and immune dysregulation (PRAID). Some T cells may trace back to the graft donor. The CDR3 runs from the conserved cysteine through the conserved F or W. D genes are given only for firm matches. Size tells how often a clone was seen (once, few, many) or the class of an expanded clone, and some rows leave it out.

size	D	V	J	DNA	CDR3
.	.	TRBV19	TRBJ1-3	TGTGCCAGTAGTATTTCCTCAGGGTATGGAAACACCATATATTTT	CASSISSGYGNTIYF
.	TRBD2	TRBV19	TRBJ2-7	TGTGCCAGTAGTATCGGGGGGGGCAGCACAGACGAGCAGTACTTC	CASSIGGGSTDEQYF
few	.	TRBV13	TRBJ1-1	TGTGCCAGCAGCCCTACAGAGAACACTGAAGCTTTCTTT	CASSPTENTEAFF
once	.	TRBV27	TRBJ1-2	TGTGCCAGCAGTCCCCGTTTCCTTTTTCATGGCTACACCTTC	CASSPRFLFHGYTF
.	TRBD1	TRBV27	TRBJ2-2	TGTGCCAGCAGTATTACAGGGGTAGGGACCGGGGAGCTGTTTTTT	CASSITGVGTGELFF
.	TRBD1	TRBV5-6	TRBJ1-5	TGTGCCAGCAGCTGTACAACCGGGACAGGGAGTAGTCAGCCCCAGCATTTT	CASSCTTGTGSSQPQHF
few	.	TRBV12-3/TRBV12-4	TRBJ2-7	TGTGCCAGCAGCCTAGCGAGCTACGAGCAGTACTTC	CASSLASYEQYF
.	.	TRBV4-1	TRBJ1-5	TGCGCCAGCAGCCAACGGGGGGCTAGCAATCAGCCCCAGCATTTT	CASSQRGASNQPQHF
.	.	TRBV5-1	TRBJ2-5	TGCGCCAGCAGCTTGGAGAGGTTTACACGGGAGACCCAGTACTTC	CASSLERFTRETQYF
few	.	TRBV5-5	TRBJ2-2	TGTGCCAGCAGCTTGGTGTTGAGAGAAGAGTACACCGGGGAGCTGTTTTTT	CASSLVLREEYTGELFF
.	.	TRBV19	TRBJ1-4	TGTGCCAGTAGTCCACTGACGCCAACTAATGAAAAACTGTTTTTT	CASSPLTPTNEKLFF
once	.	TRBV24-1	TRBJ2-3	TGTGCCACCAGTGATACGACCCCAGATACGCAGTATTTT	CATSDTTPDTQYF
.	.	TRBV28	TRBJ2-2	TGTGCCAGCAGTTCCGACTCTTCCCCCACCGGGGAGCTGTTTTTT	CASSSDSSPTGELFF
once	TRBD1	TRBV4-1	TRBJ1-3	TGCGCCAGCAGCCTATCCGAACAGGGGGCTTTCGGAAACACCATATATTTT	CASSLSEQGAFGNTIYF
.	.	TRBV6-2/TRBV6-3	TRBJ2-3	TGTGCCAGCAGCCGAGATTTGGACATCAATACGCAGTATTTT	CASSRDLDINTQYF
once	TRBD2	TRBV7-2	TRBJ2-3	TGTGCCAGCAGCGACCCCGGGGGCGGGAGGGCCAAAGATACGCAGTATTTT	CASSDPGGGRAKDTQYF
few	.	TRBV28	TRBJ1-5	TGTGCCAGCAGTTTTGTAGTTTATAGCAATCAGCCCCAGCATTTT	CASSFVVYSNQPQHF
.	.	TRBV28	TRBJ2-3	TGTGCCAGCAGCCTACTAGCACCTAGCACAGATACGCAGTATTTT	CASSLLAPSTDTQYF
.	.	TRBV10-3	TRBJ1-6	TGTGCCATCAGCGAAGAAGGGACACTTAAGCCTTACGCCCTCCACTTT	CAISEEGTLKPYALHF
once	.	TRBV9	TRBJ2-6	TGTGCCAGCAGCGAGAACCGGGACACCGACTCTGGGGCCAACGTCCTGACTTTC	CASSENRDTDSGANVLTF